A selection of T cell receptor beta chains follows, all from one sample in a study of T cell responses to AZD1222 COVID-19 vaccine. The protocol was immunoSEQ multiplex PCR, while the TCRdb copy is restricted to in-frame clones and leaves out a portion. The sample includes some 84,000 clones, 80% to 90% seen only once; the top ten take around 15%. The material was peripheral blood, obtained on day 0 of AZD1222 vaccination. The source is an adult in good health. Both conserved end residues are part of each CDR3. The order of the fields is J gene, D gene, V gene, clone size, CDR3 protein, CDR3 DNA. A D gene is named only where the DNA matches it firmly. A row's size may be missing; if present it is once, few, many or a size class.

j_call: TRBJ1-2
d_call: TRBD1
v_call: TRBV18
clone_size: once
cdr3_aa: CASSQDRVTGYTF
cdr3_nt: TGTGCCAGCTCGCAGGACAGGGTTACTGGCTACACCTTC

j_call: TRBJ2-3
d_call: NA
v_call: TRBV5-6
clone_size: NA
cdr3_aa: CASSLGITHTDTQYF
cdr3_nt: TGTGCCAGCAGCTTAGGGATCACACACACAGATACGCAGTATTTT

j_call: TRBJ2-7
d_call: TRBD2
v_call: TRBV6-5
clone_size: NA
cdr3_aa: CASRGDSGAIYEQYF
cdr3_nt: TGTGCCAGCAGGGGGGATAGCGGGGCCATTTACGAGCAGTACTTC

j_call: TRBJ1-1
d_call: NA
v_call: TRBV18
clone_size: NA
cdr3_aa: CASSSGNTEAFF
cdr3_nt: TGTGCCAGCTCTTCGGGGAACACTGAAGCTTTTTTT

j_call: TRBJ2-1
d_call: NA
v_call: TRBV20-1
clone_size: NA
cdr3_aa: CSASGQSSYNEQFF
cdr3_nt: TGCAGTGCTAGTGGACAATCTTCCTACAATGAGCAGTTCTTC

j_call: TRBJ2-3
d_call: TRBD2
v_call: TRBV29-1
clone_size: NA
cdr3_aa: CSVDSGRRTDTQYF
cdr3_nt: TGCAGCGTTGACAGCGGGAGACGGACAGATACGCAGTATTTT

j_call: TRBJ2-7
d_call: TRBD2
v_call: TRBV9
clone_size: NA
cdr3_aa: CASSPQGLAGDEQYF
cdr3_nt: TGTGCCAGCAGCCCACAGGGACTAGCGGGAGACGAGCAGTACTTC

j_call: TRBJ2-3
d_call: NA
v_call: TRBV7-5
clone_size: NA
cdr3_aa: CARMELSGRSGDTQYF
cdr3_nt: TGTGCCAGAATGGAGCTTAGCGGGAGAAGCGGAGATACGCAGTATTTT

j_call: TRBJ1-5
d_call: TRBD1
v_call: TRBV27
clone_size: NA
cdr3_aa: CASSLFGTAGNQPQHF
cdr3_nt: TGTGCCAGCAGTTTATTTGGGACAGCGGGAAATCAGCCCCAGCATTTT

j_call: TRBJ2-5
d_call: NA
v_call: TRBV9
clone_size: NA
cdr3_aa: CASSVGNQETQYF
cdr3_nt: TGTGCCAGCAGCGTAGGGAACCAAGAGACCCAGTACTTC